Shown below are 3 T cell receptor beta chains from a single sample sequenced in a study of cytomegalovirus exposure and HLA in healthy donors. The PCR contained 60 Vbeta and 13 Jbeta primers. The table came from immunoSEQ multiplex PCR; TCRdb's copy has only in-frame clones and leaves some out. This repertoire shows about 180,000 clones, roughly 82% found once; its top ten account for 1% to 1.5%. The sequenced sample consisted of PBMCs. Source of these receptors: a girl aged 2 to 10 in good health and CMV-seropositive.

J is TRBJ1-3 and V is TRBV6-4; TRBD1 might be the D (6 bases). V was pared by 7 bases and J by 0 bases, with 13 bases between. This CDR3 comprises 15 residues. Germline CDR1 is MRHNA and CDR2 is SNTAGT. This CDR3 reads CASTKDRLSGNTIYF. Here the CDR3 DNA reads TGTGCCAGCACCAAGGACAGACTCTCTGGAAACACCATATATTTT.

This sequence joins TRBV4-2 and TRBJ1-1; the D is unclear. CDR1 and CDR2 (germline): LGHNA, YNFKEQ. The V and J ends lost 1 base and 9 bases respectively, with 12 bases between them. This CDR3 is built from 13 residues. The CDR3 region is CASSQGAPPQAFF. CDR3 nucleotide sequence: TGTGCCAGCAGCCAAGGAGCGCCCCCTCAAGCTTTCTTT.

The chain carries TRBV19 and TRBJ2-4; 15 bases align to TRBD2. CDR1 is LNHDA and CDR2 is SQIVND in the germline V gene (reference sequence). The CDR3 spans 20 residues. V shed 1 base and J 1 base; nucleotides not matched to a gene: 8. CDR3 coding DNA: TGTGCCAGTAGTATAGCTGGACTAGCGGGAGGGGATCCGGCCAAAAACATTCAGTACTTC. Protein sequence: CASSIAGLAGGDPAKNIQYF.